The entry that follows covers one TCR beta chain sequence. This sample was taken from a study of blood T cell repertoires in COVID-19. Study background: Acute and convalescent COVID-19 specimens originated in the United States, Italy and Spain. PBMCs, B-cell-depleted T cells, or T cells were the source of the cDNA or gDNA that made up the material.

Per the authors' pipeline: Counts of nucleated cells, estimated from reference gene primer amplification, were obtained. Some clones are missing from TCRdb's copy, which holds only in-frame ones; the method was immunoSEQ multiplex PCR. That table is the source of V, J and clone size, and D and trimming were worked out from the DNA. The sample includes over 200,000 clones, roughly 86% of them seen just once. Germline-derived CDR1 and CDR2 are SGDLS and YYNGEE. There are 18 residues in the CDR3. The germline V and J ends were trimmed by 4 bases and 0 bases, with 19 bases remaining between them. The sequenced sample was peripheral blood. The rearrangement links TRBV9 to TRBJ2-2; possible D gene TRBD2, 6 bases. The receptor was isolated from a young woman with acute or convalescent COVID-19. This chain's CDR3 is CASSLLPGLLTNTGELFF. CDR3 nucleotides: TGTGCCAGCAGCTTACTACCGGGACTCCTAACGAACACCGGGGAGCTGTTTTTT.